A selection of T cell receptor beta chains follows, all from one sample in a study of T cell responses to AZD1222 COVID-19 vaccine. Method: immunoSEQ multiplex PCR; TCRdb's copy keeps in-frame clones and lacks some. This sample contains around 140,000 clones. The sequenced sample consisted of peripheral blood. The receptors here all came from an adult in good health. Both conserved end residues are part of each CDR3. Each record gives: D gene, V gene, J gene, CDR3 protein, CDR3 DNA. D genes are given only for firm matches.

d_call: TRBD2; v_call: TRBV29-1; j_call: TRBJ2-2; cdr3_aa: CSAKASSGGAAGELFF; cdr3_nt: TGCAGCGCTAAAGCGTCTAGCGGGGGGGCCGCCGGGGAGCTGTTTTTT
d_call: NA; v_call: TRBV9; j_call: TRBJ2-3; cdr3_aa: CASSVAPVTDTQYF; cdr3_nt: TGTGCCAGCAGCGTCGCTCCGGTGACAGATACGCAGTATTTT
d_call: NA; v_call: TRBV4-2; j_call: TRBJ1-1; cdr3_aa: CASSQVGGVTEAFF; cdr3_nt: TGTGCCAGCAGCCAAGTCGGAGGGGTGACTGAAGCTTTCTTT
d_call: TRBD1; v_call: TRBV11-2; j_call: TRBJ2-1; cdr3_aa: CASSLDRGNEQFF; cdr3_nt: TGTGCCAGCAGCCTGGACAGGGGGAATGAGCAGTTCTTC
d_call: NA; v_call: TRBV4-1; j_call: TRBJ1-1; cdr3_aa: CASSLEGENTEAFF; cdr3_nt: TGCGCCAGCAGTTTAGAGGGAGAGAACACTGAAGCTTTCTTT
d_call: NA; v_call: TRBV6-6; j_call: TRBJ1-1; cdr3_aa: CASRPALGTEAFF; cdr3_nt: TGTGCCAGCAGGCCAGCCTTAGGCACTGAAGCTTTCTTT
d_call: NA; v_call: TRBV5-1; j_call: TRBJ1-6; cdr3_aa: CASSWTPDTYNSPLHF; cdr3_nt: TGCGCCAGCAGCTGGACTCCGGACACCTATAATTCACCCCTCCACTTT
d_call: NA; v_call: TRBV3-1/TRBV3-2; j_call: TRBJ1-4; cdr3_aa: CASSQRRGDNEKLFF; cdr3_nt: TGTGCCAGCAGCCAAAGGAGGGGGGATAATGAAAAACTGTTTTTT
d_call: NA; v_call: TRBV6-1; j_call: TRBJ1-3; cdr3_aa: CASSELGDSGNTIYF; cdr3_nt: TGTGCCAGCAGTGAATTAGGAGACTCTGGAAACACCATATATTTT
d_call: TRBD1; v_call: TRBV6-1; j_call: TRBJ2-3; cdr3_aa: CASSDRTGLTDTQYF; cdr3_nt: TGTGCCAGCAGTGATCGGACAGGACTCACAGATACGCAGTATTTT
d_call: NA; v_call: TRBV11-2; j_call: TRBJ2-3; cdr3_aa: CASSLVAGAADTQYF; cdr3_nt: TGTGCCAGCAGCTTAGTGGCGGGGGCCGCAGATACGCAGTATTTT